Listed below are T cell receptor beta chains from one sample, sequenced in a study of early T cells in non-severe SARS-CoV-2 infection. TCRdb re-derived calls from the 5' RACE reads in MiXCR, one entry per CDR3 protein. Counted here are 65,000 to 95,000 distinct CDR3 sequences, about 5% occurring once; the ten biggest clones make up around 7.3%. The sample here was whole blood, taken at baseline. Receptor source: an adult who was a healthcare worker with PCR-confirmed SARS-CoV-2 infection or an uninfected control (not recorded which). CDR3s include the opening cysteine and the closing phenylalanine or tryptophan. Each record gives: D gene, CDR3 length, J gene, clone size, V gene, CDR3 DNA, CDR3 protein. D genes are given only for firm matches. Only some rows state a clone size, as once, few, many or a class for expanded clones.

.,15,TRBJ1-1,.,TRBV5-6,TGTGCCAGCAGCCCGCAAACGGGGGCGACCACTGAAGCTTTCTTT,CASSPQTGATTEAFF
.,11,TRBJ2-7,.,TRBV7-9,TGTGCCAGCAGCTTAGGTGCCGAGCAGTACTTC,CASSLGAEQYF
.,16,TRBJ2-2,many,TRBV10-3,TGTGCCATCAGTCAGATTGGGACGGGGAACACCGGGGAGCTGTTTTTT,CAISQIGTGNTGELFF
TRBD1,15,TRBJ1-2,many,TRBV4-1,TGCGCCAGCAGCCAATCACCGGACAGGGTGGATGGCTACACCTTC,CASSQSPDRVDGYTF
.,16,TRBJ1-1,few,TRBV6-5,TGTGCCAGCAGCCTTGTTTACTCGCGGGCGAACACTGAAGCTTTCTTT,CASSLVYSRANTEAFF
.,15,TRBJ1-1,few,TRBV18,TGTGCCAGCTCACCTACAGGACCCATGAACACTGAAGCTTTCTTT,CASSPTGPMNTEAFF
.,14,TRBJ2-1,.,TRBV5-1,TGCGCCAGCAGCCAAAGGGCCGGTGGTGATGAGCAGTTCTTC,CASSQRAGGDEQFF
.,16,TRBJ2-7,many,TRBV2,TGTGCCAGCAGGGACTTACTGGGACTCGAGGCCTACGAGCAGTACTTC,CASRDLLGLEAYEQYF
.,15,TRBJ2-7,few,TRBV11-2,TGTGCCAGCAGCTTTGCGGGACGGGGTACCTACGAGCAGTACTTC,CASSFAGRGTYEQYF
.,13,TRBJ2-5,few,TRBV12-3/TRBV12-4,TGTGCCAGCAGTTCAGGCCGTAGGGAGACCCAGTACTTC,CASSSGRRETQYF
.,14,TRBJ1-1,.,TRBV9,TGTGCCAGCAGCATTGGACCGGCGAACACTGAAGCTTTCTTT,CASSIGPANTEAFF
.,15,TRBJ2-1,few,TRBV7-9,TGTGCCAGCAGCTTAGGAGAACTAGCTGGCAATGAGCAGTTCTTC,CASSLGELAGNEQFF
.,12,TRBJ1-2,.,TRBV28,TGTGCCAGCAGTTTATTCAGGGATGGCTACACCTTC,CASSLFRDGYTF
.,13,TRBJ2-1,many,TRBV5-4,TGTGCCAGCAGCTTGGACTGGTACAATGAGCAGTTCTTC,CASSLDWYNEQFF
.,16,TRBJ2-1,many,TRBV24-1,TGTGCCACCAGTGATTTGAGCAGCGGGCCATACAATGAGCAGTTCTTC,CATSDLSSGPYNEQFF
.,16,TRBJ2-7,.,TRBV6-6,TGTGCCAGCAGTCTACCGGGCGCCCCAATCTTCTACGAGCAGTACTTC,CASSLPGAPIFYEQYF
TRBD2,15,TRBJ2-1,many,TRBV19,TGTGCCAGTAGTATTGATAGCGGGCCCTACAATGAGCAGTTCTTC,CASSIDSGPYNEQFF
TRBD1,15,TRBJ1-3,few,TRBV7-2,TGTGCCAGCAGCTTCCAGGACAGGCCTGGAAACACCATATATTTT,CASSFQDRPGNTIYF
.,15,TRBJ1-2,many,TRBV7-8,TGTGCCAGCAGCTTAGTTCCAGGGCCTAACTATGGCTACACCTTC,CASSLVPGPNYGYTF
TRBD1,14,TRBJ1-1,many,TRBV27,TGTGCCAGCCGAACGGGACAGGGGGGCACTGAAGCTTTCTTT,CASRTGQGGTEAFF